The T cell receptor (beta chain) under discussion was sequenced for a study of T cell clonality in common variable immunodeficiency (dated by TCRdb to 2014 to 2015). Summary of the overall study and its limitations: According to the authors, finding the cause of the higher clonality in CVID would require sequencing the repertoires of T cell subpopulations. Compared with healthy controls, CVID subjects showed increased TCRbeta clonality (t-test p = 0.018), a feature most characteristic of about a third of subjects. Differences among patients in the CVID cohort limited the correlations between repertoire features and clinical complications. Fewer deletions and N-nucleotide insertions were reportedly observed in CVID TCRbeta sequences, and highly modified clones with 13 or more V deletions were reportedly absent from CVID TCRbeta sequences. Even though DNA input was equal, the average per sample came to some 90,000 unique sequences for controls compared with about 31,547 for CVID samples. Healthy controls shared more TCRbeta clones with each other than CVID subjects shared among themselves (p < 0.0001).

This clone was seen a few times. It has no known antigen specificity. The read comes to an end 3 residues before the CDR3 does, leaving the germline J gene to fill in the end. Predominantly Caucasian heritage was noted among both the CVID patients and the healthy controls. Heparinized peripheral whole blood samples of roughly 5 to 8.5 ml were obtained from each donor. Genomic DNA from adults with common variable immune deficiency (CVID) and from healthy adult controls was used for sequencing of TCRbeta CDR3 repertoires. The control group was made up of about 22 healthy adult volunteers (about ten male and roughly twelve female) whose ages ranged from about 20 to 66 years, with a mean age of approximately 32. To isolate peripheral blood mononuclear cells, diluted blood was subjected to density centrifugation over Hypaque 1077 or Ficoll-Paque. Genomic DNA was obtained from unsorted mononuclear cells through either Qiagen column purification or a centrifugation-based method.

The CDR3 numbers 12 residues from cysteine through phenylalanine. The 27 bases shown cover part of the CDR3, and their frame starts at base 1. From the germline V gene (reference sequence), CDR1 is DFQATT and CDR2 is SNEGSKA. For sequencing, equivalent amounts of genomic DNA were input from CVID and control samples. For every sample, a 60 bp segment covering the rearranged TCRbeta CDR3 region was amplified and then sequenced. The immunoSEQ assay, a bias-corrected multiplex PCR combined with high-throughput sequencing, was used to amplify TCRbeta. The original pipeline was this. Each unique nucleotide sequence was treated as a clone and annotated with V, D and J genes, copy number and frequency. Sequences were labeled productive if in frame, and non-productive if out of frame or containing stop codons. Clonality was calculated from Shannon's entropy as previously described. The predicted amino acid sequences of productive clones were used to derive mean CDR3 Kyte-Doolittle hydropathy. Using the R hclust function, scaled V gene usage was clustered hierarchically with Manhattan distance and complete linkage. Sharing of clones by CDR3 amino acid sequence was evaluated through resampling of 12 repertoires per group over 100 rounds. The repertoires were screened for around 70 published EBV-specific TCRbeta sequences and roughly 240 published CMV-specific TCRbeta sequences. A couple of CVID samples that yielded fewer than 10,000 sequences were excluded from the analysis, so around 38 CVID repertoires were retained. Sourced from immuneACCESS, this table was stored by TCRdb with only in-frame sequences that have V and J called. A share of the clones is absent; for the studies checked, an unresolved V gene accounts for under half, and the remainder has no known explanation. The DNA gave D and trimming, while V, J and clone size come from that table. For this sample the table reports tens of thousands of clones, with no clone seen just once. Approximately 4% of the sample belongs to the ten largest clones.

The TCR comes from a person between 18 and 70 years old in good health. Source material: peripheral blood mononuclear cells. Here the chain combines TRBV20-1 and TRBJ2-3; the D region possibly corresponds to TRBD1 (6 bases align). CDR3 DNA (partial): TGCAGTGCTAGGGACAGCAATCAGCCG. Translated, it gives CSARDSNQP. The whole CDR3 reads CSARDSNQPQYF.